Listed below are T cell receptor beta chains from one sample, sequenced in a study of patients and donors after allogeneic stem cell transplantation. TCRdb reprocessed the RT-PCR reads with MiXCR, giving one entry per CDR3 protein. The sample includes 70,000 to 85,000 distinct CDR3 sequences, 26% of them seen just once. Material: blood, either unsorted or a sorted T cell fraction (not recorded which). The origin of the receptors is a human donor who was either an allogeneic HSCT recipient or a stem cell or donor lymphocyte infusion donor (not recorded which). It is not recorded whose cells these are; they may come from a transplant donor. Both conserved end residues are part of each CDR3. D genes are given only for firm matches. Rows give clone size only sometimes, using once, few, many, or a class for an expanded clone.

CDR3 | DNA | size | J | V | D
CASSLARNSYEQYF | TGCGCCAGCAGCTTGGCCAGAAACTCCTACGAGCAGTACTTC | few | TRBJ2-7 | TRBV5-1 | -
CASQLNDYPSLHF | TGTGCCAGCCAACTCAACGATTACCCGTCCCTCCACTTT | - | TRBJ1-6 | TRBV7-9 | -
CASSLEGTGGDEQYF | TGCGCCAGCAGCTTGGAAGGGACAGGGGGAGACGAGCAGTACTTC | - | TRBJ2-7 | TRBV5-1 | TRBD1
CASSLVPDKGNEKLFF | TGCGCCAGCAGCTTGGTCCCGGACAAGGGGAATGAAAAACTGTTTTTT | - | TRBJ1-4 | TRBV5-1 | -
CASRRDRGSTDTQYF | TGTGCCAGCCGAAGGGACAGGGGTAGCACAGATACGCAGTATTTT | - | TRBJ2-3 | TRBV7-9 | TRBD1
CASSSTTDTQYF | TGTGCCAGCAGCTCTACCACAGATACGCAGTATTTT | - | TRBJ2-3 | TRBV11-2 | -
CAPPRDNEQFF | TGTGCCCCCCCTAGAGACAATGAGCAGTTCTTC | - | TRBJ2-1 | TRBV11-3 | -
CASSYLTSGPSPFYYNEQFF | TGTGCCAGCAGTTACCTGACTAGCGGGCCCTCTCCTTTCTACTACAATGAGCAGTTCTTC | - | TRBJ2-1 | TRBV6-5 | TRBD2
CSARDSLMESTDTQYF | TGCAGTGCTAGAGATTCCCTGATGGAGAGCACAGATACGCAGTATTTT | few | TRBJ2-3 | TRBV20-1 | -
CASSNVGAGNTIYF | TGTGCCAGCAGCAACGTTGGAGCAGGAAACACCATATATTTT | medium-sized | TRBJ1-3 | TRBV7-9 | -
CASSQGDSYYGYTF | TGTGCCAGCAGCCAAGGGGACAGCTACTATGGCTACACCTTC | few | TRBJ1-2 | TRBV3-1 | TRBD1
CASSLTPGQGPLFSGNTIYF | TGCGCCAGCAGCTTGACCCCCGGACAGGGACCCTTATTCTCTGGAAACACCATATATTTT | - | TRBJ1-3 | TRBV5-1 | TRBD1
CSAREAEGFF | TGCAGTGCTAGAGAGGCAGAAGGTTTCTTT | - | TRBJ1-1 | TRBV20-1 | -
CASSQLNTGELFF | TGTGCCAGCAGCCAACTAAACACCGGGGAGCTGTTTTTT | - | TRBJ2-2 | TRBV3-1 | -
CASSWGRGEGKNIQYF | TGTGCCAGCAGCTGGGGCAGGGGAGAAGGCAAAAACATTCAGTACTTC | - | TRBJ2-4 | TRBV11-3 | -
CSARDVRGWYTEAFF | TGCAGTGCTAGAGATGTTAGGGGCTGGTACACTGAAGCTTTCTTT | few | TRBJ1-1 | TRBV20-1 | -
CSAREAGDTEAFF | TGCAGTGCTAGAGAAGCAGGGGACACTGAAGCTTTCTTT | - | TRBJ1-1 | TRBV20-1 | -
CASSPGQLYGYTF | TGCGCCAGCAGCCCCGGACAGCTCTATGGCTACACCTTC | many | TRBJ1-2 | TRBV5-1 | -
CASSLHPPGAGYGYTF | TGTGCCAGCAGCTTGCACCCGCCGGGGGCCGGGTATGGCTACACCTTC | - | TRBJ1-2 | TRBV5-5 | -
CAISDEGAYEQYF | TGTGCCATCAGTGATGAGGGGGCCTACGAGCAGTACTTC | - | TRBJ2-7 | TRBV10-3 | -
CSAPGHPNTEAFF | TGCAGTGCCCCGGGACATCCGAACACTGAAGCTTTCTTT | few | TRBJ1-1 | TRBV20-1 | -
CSARFGRAYTF | TGCAGTGCTAGATTCGGCAGAGCCTACACCTTC | few | TRBJ1-2 | TRBV20-1 | -
CASSLGGTSGSWYEQFF | TGTGCCAGCAGTTTGGGGGGGACTAGCGGGAGTTGGTATGAGCAGTTCTTC | - | TRBJ2-1 | TRBV12-3/TRBV12-4 | TRBD2
CASSSLLEGLSNQPQHF | TGTGCCAGCAGTTCCCTACTTGAGGGCCTCAGCAATCAGCCCCAGCATTTT | few | TRBJ1-5 | TRBV12-3/TRBV12-4 | -
CASSLDMTLRTEAFF | TGTGCCAGCAGCTTAGATATGACCCTCCGGACTGAAGCTTTCTTT | many | TRBJ1-1 | TRBV7-9 | -
CASSFPKQLQETQYF | TGTGCCAGCAGTTTTCCGAAACAGTTACAAGAGACCCAGTACTTC | - | TRBJ2-5 | TRBV27 | -
CASSQVSGRDEQFF | TGTGCCAGCAGCCAAGTAAGCGGGAGAGATGAGCAGTTCTTC | - | TRBJ2-1 | TRBV3-1 | TRBD2
CASSSLWGDTQYF | TGTGCCAGCAGTTCCTTGTGGGGTGATACGCAGTATTTT | - | TRBJ2-3 | TRBV12-3/TRBV12-4 | -
CAVTGQYNEQFF | TGTGCCGTAACGGGACAGTACAATGAGCAGTTCTTC | - | TRBJ2-1 | TRBV30 | TRBD1
CSARDRVNTEAFF | TGCAGTGCTCGAGACAGGGTGAACACTGAAGCTTTCTTT | - | TRBJ1-1 | TRBV20-1 | TRBD1
CASSRPLAGGLHNEQFF | TGTGCCAGCAGTCGTCCTTTAGCGGGGGGACTCCACAATGAGCAGTTCTTC | few | TRBJ2-1 | TRBV6-5 | TRBD2
CASSYHSGGAYNEQFF | TGTGCCAGCAGCTACCATAGCGGGGGGGCCTACAATGAGCAGTTCTTC | many | TRBJ2-1 | TRBV11-1 | TRBD2
CAIIGLGLPQHF | TGTGCCATCATTGGTCTCGGTCTGCCCCAGCATTTT | - | TRBJ1-5 | TRBV10-3 | -
CSAWDSSKFATNEKLFF | TGCAGTGCATGGGACAGTTCAAAGTTTGCAACTAATGAAAAACTGTTTTTT | - | TRBJ1-4 | TRBV20-1 | TRBD1